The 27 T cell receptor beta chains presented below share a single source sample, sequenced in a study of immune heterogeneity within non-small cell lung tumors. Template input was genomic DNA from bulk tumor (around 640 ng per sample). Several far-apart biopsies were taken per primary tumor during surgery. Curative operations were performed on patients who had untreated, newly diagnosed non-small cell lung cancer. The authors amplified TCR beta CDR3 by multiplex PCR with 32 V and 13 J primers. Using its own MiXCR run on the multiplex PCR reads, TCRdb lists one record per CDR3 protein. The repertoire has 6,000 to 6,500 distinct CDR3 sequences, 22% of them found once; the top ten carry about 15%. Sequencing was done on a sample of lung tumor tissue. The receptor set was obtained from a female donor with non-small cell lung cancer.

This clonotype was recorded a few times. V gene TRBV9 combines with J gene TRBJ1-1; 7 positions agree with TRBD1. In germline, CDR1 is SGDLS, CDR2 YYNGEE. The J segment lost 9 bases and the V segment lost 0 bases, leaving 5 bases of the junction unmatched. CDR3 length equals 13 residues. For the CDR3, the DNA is TGTGCCAGCAGCGTAGGCGGGGACAGACAAGCTTTCTTT. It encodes CASSVGGDRQAFF.

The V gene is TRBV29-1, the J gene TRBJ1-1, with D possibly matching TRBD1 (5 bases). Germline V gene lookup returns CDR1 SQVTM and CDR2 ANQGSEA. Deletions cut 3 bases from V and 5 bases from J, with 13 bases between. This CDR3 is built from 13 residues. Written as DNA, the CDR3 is TGCAGCGTTGATTTGAGGGGTGGAACTGAAGCTTTCTTT. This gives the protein CSVDLRGGTEAFF.

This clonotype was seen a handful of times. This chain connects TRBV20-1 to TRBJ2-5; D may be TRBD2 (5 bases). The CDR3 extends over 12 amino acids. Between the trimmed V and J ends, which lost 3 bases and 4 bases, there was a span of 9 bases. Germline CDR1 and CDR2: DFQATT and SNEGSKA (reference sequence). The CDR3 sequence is CSARDWLETQYF. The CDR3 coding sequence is TGCAGTGCTAGGGACTGGCTAGAGACCCAGTACTTC.

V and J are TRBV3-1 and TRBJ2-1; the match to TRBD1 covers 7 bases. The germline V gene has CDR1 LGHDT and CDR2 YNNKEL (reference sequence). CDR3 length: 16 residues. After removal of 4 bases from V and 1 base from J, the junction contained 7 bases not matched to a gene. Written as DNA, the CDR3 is TGTGCCAGCAGCCCCGGACAGGTGGGGTCCTACAATGAGCAGTTCTTC. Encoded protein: CASSPGQVGSYNEQFF.

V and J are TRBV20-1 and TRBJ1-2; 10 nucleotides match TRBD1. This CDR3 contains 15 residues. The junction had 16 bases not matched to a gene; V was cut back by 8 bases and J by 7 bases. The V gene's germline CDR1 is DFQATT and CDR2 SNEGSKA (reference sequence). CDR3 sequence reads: CSCRAPGQGSGGYTF. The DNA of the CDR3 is TGCAGTTGTCGAGCACCGGGACAGGGGTCCGGTGGCTACACCTTC.

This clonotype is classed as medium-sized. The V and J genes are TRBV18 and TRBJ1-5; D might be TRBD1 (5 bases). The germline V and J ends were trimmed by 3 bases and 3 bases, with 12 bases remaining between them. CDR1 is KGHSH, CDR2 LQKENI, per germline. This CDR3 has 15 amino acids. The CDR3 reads CASSPRKGTNQPQHF. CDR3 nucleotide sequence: TGTGCCAGCTCACCGAGAAAAGGGACCAATCAGCCCCAGCATTTT.

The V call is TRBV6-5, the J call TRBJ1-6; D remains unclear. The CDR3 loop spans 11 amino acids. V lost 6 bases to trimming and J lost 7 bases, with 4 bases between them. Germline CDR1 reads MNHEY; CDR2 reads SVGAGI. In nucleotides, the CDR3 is TGTGCCAGCAGATTAAATTCACCCCTCCACTTT. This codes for CASRLNSPLHF.

The CDR3, as DNA: TGTGTAAGGGGGGAGGACCGCGAGACCCAGTACTTC. Its translation is CVRGEDRETQYF. V and J are TRBV7-3 and TRBJ2-5; D tentatively fits TRBD1 or TRBD2 (6 bases each). The CDR3 extends over 12 amino acids. Per the germline V gene, CDR1 is SGHTA and CDR2 is FQGTGA.

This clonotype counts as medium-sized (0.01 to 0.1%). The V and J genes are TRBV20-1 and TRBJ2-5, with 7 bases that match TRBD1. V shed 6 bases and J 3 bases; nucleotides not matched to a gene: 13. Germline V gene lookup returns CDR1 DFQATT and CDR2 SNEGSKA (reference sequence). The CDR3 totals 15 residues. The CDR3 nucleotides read TGCAGTGCAGGGGAAATTACAGGGGACAAAGAGACCCAGTACTTC. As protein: CSAGEITGDKETQYF.

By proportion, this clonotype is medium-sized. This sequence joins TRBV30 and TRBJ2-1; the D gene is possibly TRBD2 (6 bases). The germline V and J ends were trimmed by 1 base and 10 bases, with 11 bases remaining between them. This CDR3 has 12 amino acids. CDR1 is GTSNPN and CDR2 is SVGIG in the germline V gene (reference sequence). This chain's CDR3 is CAWSGWDLEQFF. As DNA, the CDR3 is TGTGCCTGGAGTGGCTGGGACTTAGAGCAGTTCTTC.

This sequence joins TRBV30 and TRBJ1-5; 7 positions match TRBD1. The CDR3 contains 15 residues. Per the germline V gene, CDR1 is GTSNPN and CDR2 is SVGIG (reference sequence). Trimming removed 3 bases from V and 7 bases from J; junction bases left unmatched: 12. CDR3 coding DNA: TGTGCCTGGAGCAAGAATATCGACAGGGACCAGCCCCAGCATTTT. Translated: CAWSKNIDRDQPQHF. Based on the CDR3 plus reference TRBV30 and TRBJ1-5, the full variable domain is SQTIHQWPATLVQPVGSPLSLECTVEGTSNPNLYWYRQAAGRGLQLLFYSVGIGQISSEVPQNLSASRPQDRQFILSSKKLLLSDSGFYLCAWSKNIDRDQPQHFGDGTRLSIL.

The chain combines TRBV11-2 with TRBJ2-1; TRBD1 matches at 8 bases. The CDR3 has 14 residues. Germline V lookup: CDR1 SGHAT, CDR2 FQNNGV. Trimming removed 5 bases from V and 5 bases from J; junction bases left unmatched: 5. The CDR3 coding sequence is TGTGCCAGCAGCGCGGGACAGGTTGACAATGAGCAGTTCTTC. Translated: CASSAGQVDNEQFF.

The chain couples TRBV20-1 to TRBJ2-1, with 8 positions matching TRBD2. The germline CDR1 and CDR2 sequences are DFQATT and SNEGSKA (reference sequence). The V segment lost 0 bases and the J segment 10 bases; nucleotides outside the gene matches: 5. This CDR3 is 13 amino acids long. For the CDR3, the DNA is TGCAGTGCTAGAGATCGGGGGGGGCCCGAGCAGTTCTTC. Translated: CSARDRGGPEQFF.

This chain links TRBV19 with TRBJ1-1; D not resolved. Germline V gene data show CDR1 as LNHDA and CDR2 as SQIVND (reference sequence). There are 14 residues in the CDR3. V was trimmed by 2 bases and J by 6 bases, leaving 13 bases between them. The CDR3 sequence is CASSINLNVPEAFF. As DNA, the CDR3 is TGTGCCAGTAGTATAAATCTCAATGTACCTGAAGCTTTCTTT.

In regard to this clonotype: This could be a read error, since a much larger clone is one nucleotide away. The CDR3 DNA reads TGTGCCAGCAGCCTTAGTGACAGGGGAAACTATGGCTACACCTTC. Encoded protein: CASSLSDRGNYGYTF. This chain joins TRBV6-2 or TRBV6-3 and TRBJ1-2, with 8 bases lining up with TRBD1. CDR3 size: 15 residues. The junction had 8 bases not matched to a gene; V was cut back by 6 bases and J by 2 bases. Germline lookup yields CDR1 MNHEY and CDR2 SVGEGT.

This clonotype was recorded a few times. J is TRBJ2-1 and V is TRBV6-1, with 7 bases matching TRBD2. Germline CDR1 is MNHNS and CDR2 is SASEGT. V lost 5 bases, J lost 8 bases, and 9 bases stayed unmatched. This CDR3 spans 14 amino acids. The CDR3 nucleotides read TGTGCCAGCAGTTACCTCCGGGAGGCGGATGAGCAGTTCTTC. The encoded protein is CASSYLREADEQFF.

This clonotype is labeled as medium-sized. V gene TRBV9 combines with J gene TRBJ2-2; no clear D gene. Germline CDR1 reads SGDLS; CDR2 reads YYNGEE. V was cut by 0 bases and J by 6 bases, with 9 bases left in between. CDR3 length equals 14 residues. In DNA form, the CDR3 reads TGTGCCAGCAGCGTAGCTCAAGGGTCCGGGGAGCTGTTTTTT. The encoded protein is CASSVAQGSGELFF. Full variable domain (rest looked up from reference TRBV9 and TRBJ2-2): DSGVTQTPKHLITATGQRVTLRCSPRSGDLSVYWYQQSLDQGLQFLIQYYNGEERAKGNILERFSAQQFPDLHSELNLSSLELGDSALYFCASSVAQGSGELFFGEGSRLTVL.

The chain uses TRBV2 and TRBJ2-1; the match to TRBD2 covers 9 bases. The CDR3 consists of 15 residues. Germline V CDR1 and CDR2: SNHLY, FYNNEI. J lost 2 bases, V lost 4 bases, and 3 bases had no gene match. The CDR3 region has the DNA TGTGCCAGCAGTGTGGCTAGCGGGACCTACAATGAGCAGTTCTTC. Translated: CASSVASGTYNEQFF. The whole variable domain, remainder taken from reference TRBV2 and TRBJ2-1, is EPEVTQTPSHQVTQMGQEVILRCVPISNHLYFYWYRQILGQKVEFLVSFYNNEISEKSEIFDDQFSVERPDGSNFTLKIRSTKLEDSAMYFCASSVASGTYNEQFFGPGTRLTVL.

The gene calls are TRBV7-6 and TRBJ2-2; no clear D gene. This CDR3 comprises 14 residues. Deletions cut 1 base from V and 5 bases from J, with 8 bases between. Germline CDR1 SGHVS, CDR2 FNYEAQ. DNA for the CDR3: TGTGCCAGCAGCTTAGAAGGAATAACCGGGGAGCTGTTTTTT. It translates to CASSLEGITGELFF. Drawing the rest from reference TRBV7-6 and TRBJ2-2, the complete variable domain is GAGVSQSPRYKVTKRGQDVALRCDPISGHVSLYWYRQALGQGPEFLTYFNYEAQQDKSGLPNDRFSAERPEGSISTLTIQRTEQRDSAMYRCASSLEGITGELFFGEGSRLTVL.

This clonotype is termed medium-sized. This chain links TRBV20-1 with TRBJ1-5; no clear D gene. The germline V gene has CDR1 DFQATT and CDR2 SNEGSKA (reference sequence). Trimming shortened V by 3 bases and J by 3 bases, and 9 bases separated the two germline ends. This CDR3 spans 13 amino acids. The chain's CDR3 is CSASSPPNQPQHF. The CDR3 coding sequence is TGCAGTGCTAGTAGTCCTCCCAATCAGCCCCAGCATTTT.

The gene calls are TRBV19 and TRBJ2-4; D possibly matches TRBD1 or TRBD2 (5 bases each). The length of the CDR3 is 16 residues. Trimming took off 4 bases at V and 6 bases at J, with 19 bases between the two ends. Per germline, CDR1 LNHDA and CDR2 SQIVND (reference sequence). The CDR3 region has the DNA TGTGCCAGTAGTACAGGAAGTGGGGTTGGGGGAAACATTCAGTACTTC. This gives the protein CASSTGSGVGGNIQYF.

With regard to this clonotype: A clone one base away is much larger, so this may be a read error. This CDR3 reads CATGRVLPLSYNEQFF. The CDR3 region has the DNA TGTGCCACCGGCAGAGTACTCCCGTTATCCTACAATGAGCAGTTCTTC. This chain connects TRBV15 to TRBJ2-1; D ambiguous. This CDR3 contains 16 residues. Germline loops: CDR1 LNHNV, CDR2 YYDKDF (reference sequence).

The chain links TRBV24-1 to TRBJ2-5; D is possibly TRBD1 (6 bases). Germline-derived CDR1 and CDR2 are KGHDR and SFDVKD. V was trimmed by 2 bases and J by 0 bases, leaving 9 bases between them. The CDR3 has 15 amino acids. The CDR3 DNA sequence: TGTGCCACCAGTGATTGGTACAGGGACCAAGAGACCCAGTACTTC. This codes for CATSDWYRDQETQYF.

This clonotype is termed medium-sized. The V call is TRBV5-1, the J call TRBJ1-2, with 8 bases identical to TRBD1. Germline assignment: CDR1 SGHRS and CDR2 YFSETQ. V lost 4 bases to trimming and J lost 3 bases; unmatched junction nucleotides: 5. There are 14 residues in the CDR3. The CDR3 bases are TGCGCCAGCAGCGGCCTGACAGGGGACTATGGCTACACCTTC. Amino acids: CASSGLTGDYGYTF.

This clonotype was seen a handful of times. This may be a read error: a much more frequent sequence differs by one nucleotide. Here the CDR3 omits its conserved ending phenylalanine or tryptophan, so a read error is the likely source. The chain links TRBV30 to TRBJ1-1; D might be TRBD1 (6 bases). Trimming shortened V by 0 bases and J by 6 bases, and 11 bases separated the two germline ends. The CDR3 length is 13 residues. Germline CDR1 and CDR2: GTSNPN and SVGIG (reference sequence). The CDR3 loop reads CAWSVGQGSEAFS. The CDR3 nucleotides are TGTGCCTGGAGTGTAGGTCAGGGGTCTGAAGCTTTCTCT.

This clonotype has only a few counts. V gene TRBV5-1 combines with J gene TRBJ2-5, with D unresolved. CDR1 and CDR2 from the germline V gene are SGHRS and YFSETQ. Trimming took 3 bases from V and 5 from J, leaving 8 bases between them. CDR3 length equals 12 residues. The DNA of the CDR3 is TGCGCCAGCAGCTACGAGCTGGAGACCCAGTACTTC. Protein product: CASSYELETQYF.

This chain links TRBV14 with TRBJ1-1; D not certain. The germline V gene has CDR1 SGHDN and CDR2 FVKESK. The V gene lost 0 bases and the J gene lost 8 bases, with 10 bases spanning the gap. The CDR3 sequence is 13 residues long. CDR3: CASSQDLRSEAFF. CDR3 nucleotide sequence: TGTGCCAGCAGCCAAGATTTGCGGTCCGAAGCTTTCTTT. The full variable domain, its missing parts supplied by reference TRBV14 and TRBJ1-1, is EAGVTQFPSHSVIEKGQTVTLRCDPISGHDNLYWYRRVMGKEIKFLLHFVKESKQDESGMPNNRFLAERTGGTYSTLKVQPAELEDSGVYFCASSQDLRSEAFFGQGTRLTVV.